Listed below are T cell receptor beta chains from one sample, sequenced in a study of CD8+ T cells in alopecia areata. Produced via immunoSEQ multiplex PCR; TCRdb's table is partial and in-frame only. The sample holds about 150,000 clones, about three fifths seen once. Specimen: CD4+ T cells sorted from blood, collected at week 4, from a patient treated with tofacitinib. These receptors originate from a human donor with alopecia areata. CDR3s include the opening cysteine and the closing phenylalanine or tryptophan. The order of the fields is J gene, V gene, D gene, clone size, CDR3 protein, CDR3 DNA. A D gene is named only where the DNA matches it firmly. Expanded clones get a size class; other rows say once, few or many, or leave the size out.

>TRBJ1-6|TRBV30|-|-
CAWREGTGRSPLHF
TGTGCCTGGAGGGAAGGTACAGGGCGATCACCCCTCCACTTT
>TRBJ1-2|TRBV30|-|-
CAWSVNHRGGYTF
TGTGCCTGGAGTGTAAACCACCGAGGAGGCTACACCTTC
>TRBJ2-5|TRBV29-1|-|-
CSGGTLPGTQYF
TGCAGCGGGGGGACTCTCCCCGGGACCCAGTACTTC
>TRBJ2-7|TRBV6-6|-|-
CASSYGQWGDEQYF
TGTGCCAGCAGTTACGGACAGTGGGGGGACGAGCAGTACTTC
>TRBJ1-6|TRBV4-2|TRBD1|once
CASSQRDSNSPLHF
TGTGCCAGCAGCCAAAGGGACAGTAATTCACCCCTCCACTTT
>TRBJ2-7|TRBV25-1|-|-
CASSTVGVTYEQYF
TGTGCCAGCAGCACGGTGGGGGTAACCTACGAGCAGTACTTC
>TRBJ1-1|TRBV4-3|-|few
CASSQGGKGNTEAFF
TGCGCCAGCAGCCAAGGTGGTAAGGGGAACACTGAAGCTTTCTTT
>TRBJ1-2|TRBV7-9|-|-
CASSLVGGNYGYTF
TGTGCCAGCAGCTTAGTGGGCGGGAACTATGGCTACACCTTC
>TRBJ2-5|TRBV4-2|-|few
CASSPGRQGSTVGGGETQYF
TGTGCCAGCAGCCCCGGGCGACAGGGTTCGACGGTAGGAGGAGGGGAGACCCAGTACTTC
>TRBJ2-7|TRBV2|TRBD1|-
CASSSGQGGYEQYF
TGTGCCAGCAGTTCGGGACAGGGGGGGTACGAGCAGTACTTC
>TRBJ2-1|TRBV19|TRBD1|many
CASSFQYRGAEQFF
TGTGCCAGTAGTTTTCAATACAGGGGAGCTGAGCAGTTCTTC
>TRBJ1-1|TRBV7-2|-|few
CASSPTRQRNTEAFF
TGTGCCAGCAGCCCCACCCGACAGAGGAACACTGAAGCTTTCTTT
>TRBJ1-1|TRBV29-1|-|-
CSVSEAFF
TGCAGCGTCTCTGAAGCTTTCTTT
>TRBJ2-5|TRBV9|-|-
CASSVQQGETQYF
TGTGCCAGCAGCGTCCAACAGGGAGAGACCCAGTACTTC
>TRBJ1-1|TRBV27|-|-
CASSLGGGRDTEAFF
TGTGCCAGCAGTTTAGGAGGGGGAAGGGACACTGAAGCTTTCTTT
>TRBJ1-2|TRBV5-6|-|few
CASSPIGAGGKYGYTF
TGTGCCAGCAGCCCGATCGGGGCTGGGGGGAAGTATGGCTACACCTTC
>TRBJ1-1|TRBV25-1|-|-
CASSEWGLNTEAFF
TGTGCCAGCAGTGAATGGGGATTGAACACTGAAGCTTTCTTT
>TRBJ2-2|TRBV5-6|-|-
CASSLSLEGGELFF
TGTGCCAGCAGCTTGTCTCTGGAGGGCGGGGAGCTGTTTTTT
>TRBJ1-2|TRBV5-6|-|-
CASSLGQNYGYTF
TGTGCCAGCAGCTTGGGACAAAACTATGGCTACACCTTC
>TRBJ1-2|TRBV29-1|TRBD1|-
CSVRQGPDYGYTF
TGCAGCGTCCGACAGGGCCCGGACTATGGCTACACCTTC
>TRBJ2-1|TRBV4-2|TRBD1|-
CASSPQGGPYNEQFF
TGTGCCAGCAGCCCACAGGGGGGACCCTACAATGAGCAGTTCTTC
>TRBJ2-2|TRBV29-1|-|-
CSVKPTGNTGELFF
TGCAGCGTAAAGCCGACAGGGAACACCGGGGAGCTGTTTTTT